The 30 T cell receptor beta chains reported below all come from one sample, sequenced in a study of shared clonotypes between healthy human individuals. TCRdb's copy holds only in-frame clones and misses some; the assay was immunoSEQ multiplex PCR. The repertoire holds 600,000 to 700,000 clones, more than 70% seen once, with around 2% in the top ten. The sequenced sample was memory CD4+ T cells sorted from blood. Documented subset: CD45RA-negative fraction. The source is a woman aged 30 to 39 in good health.

The gene calls are TRBV19 and TRBJ1-4; D remains ambiguous. Trimming cost V 1 base and J 10 bases, with 10 bases left between them. The length of the CDR3 is 13 residues. Germline V lookup: CDR1 LNHDA, CDR2 SQIVND (reference sequence). The chain's CDR3 is CASSIGQDGKLFF. The CDR3, as DNA: TGTGCCAGTAGTATAGGACAAGACGGAAAACTGTTTTTT.

Notes on this clone: Just one base apart from a much larger clone, this may be a read error. The chain combines TRBV6-5 with TRBJ1-5; D is unclear. The CDR3 spans 12 residues. Germline V gene lookup returns CDR1 MNHEY and CDR2 SVGAGI. Trimming left V 6 bases short and J 1 base short, with 4 bases between. In nucleotides, the CDR3 is TGTGCCAGCAGGGGGAGCAATCAGCCCCAGCATTTT. Translated, it gives CASRGSNQPQHF.

This clone occurred once. This sequence joins TRBV9 and TRBJ2-1; 11 nucleotides line up with TRBD2. The CDR3 has 16 residues. Per the germline V gene, CDR1 is SGDLS and CDR2 is YYNGEE. The trim removed 2 bases at V and 6 bases at J, leaving 7 bases unmatched. For the CDR3, the DNA is TGTGCCAGCAGCGTCGCCGGGACTAGCGGTGTCAATGAGCAGTTCTTC. It is translated as CASSVAGTSGVNEQFF.

With regard to this clone: The junction and the germline gene differ at one end; a read error may be behind it. The chain uses TRBV5-4 and TRBJ2-3; no clear D. Germline loops: CDR1 SGHNT, CDR2 YYREEE (reference sequence). This CDR3 has 15 amino acids. CDR3 loop: CASSLDGVGTDTQYF. The CDR3 region has the DNA TGCGCCAGCAGCTTGGATGGGGTTGGAACAGATACGCAGTATTTT.

The chain recombines TRBV18 with TRBJ2-2, with a weak D call TRBD2 (5 bases). Germline loops: CDR1 KGHSH, CDR2 LQKENI. Trimming took 3 bases from V and 5 from J, leaving 10 bases between them. CDR3 length: 14 amino acids. In nucleotides, the CDR3 is TGTGCCAGCTCACCGAGGGTGGGAACCGGGGAGCTGTTTTTT. It translates to CASSPRVGTGELFF.

This clone was seen more than once but under ten times. Other DNA sequences of this sample code for an identical CDR3. Written as DNA, the CDR3 is TGTGCCAGCAGCCAAGTCGGAGACACTGAAGCTTTCTTT. It translates to CASSQVGDTEAFF. The chain couples TRBV14 to TRBJ1-1, with no clear D. V lost 1 base and J 3 bases, leaving 6 bases between the germline ends. The CDR3 length is 13 residues. Germline V gene data show CDR1 as SGHDN and CDR2 as FVKESK.

On this clone: The sample has other DNA sequences that encode this CDR3 too. This chain links TRBV7-2 with TRBJ2-7, with D uncertain. Deletions cut 1 base from V and 4 bases from J, with 11 bases between. This CDR3 is built from 14 residues. Germline loops: CDR1 SGHTA, CDR2 FQGNSA. The CDR3 DNA reads TGTGCCAGCAGCTTAGTAGACGGAGCTTACGAGCAGTACTTC. It is translated as CASSLVDGAYEQYF.

This chain joins TRBV6-5 and TRBJ1-1, with D unresolved. Germline V gene sequence: CDR1 MNHEY, CDR2 SVGAGI. The ends were cut back, 6 bases at V and 4 bases at J, with 9 bases in the middle. The CDR3 has 12 amino acids. Here the CDR3 reads CASSPSGTEAFF. DNA for the CDR3: TGTGCCAGCAGCCCCAGCGGCACTGAAGCTTTCTTT.

The V and J genes are TRBV27 and TRBJ2-7; TRBD2 is a possible D gene (5 bases). V gave up 2 bases and J gave up 4 bases, with 9 bases separating them. The germline V gene encodes CDR1 MNHEY and CDR2 SMNVEV (reference sequence). The CDR3 has 13 amino acids. The CDR3 protein is CASSLRGPYEQYF. DNA of the CDR3: TGTGCCAGCAGTTTACGCGGGCCATACGAGCAGTACTTC.

The chain joins TRBV28 to TRBJ1-5; 8 nucleotides align to TRBD1. This CDR3 is built from 14 residues. Germline V lookup: CDR1 MDHEN, CDR2 SYDVKM. Trimming removed 5 bases from V and 4 bases from J; junction bases left unmatched: 4. This CDR3 reads CASSPRTGNQPQHF. In DNA form, the CDR3 reads TGTGCCAGCAGTCCCAGGACAGGGAATCAGCCCCAGCATTTT.

V and J are TRBV25-1 and TRBJ2-1, with D unresolved. The CDR3 contains 12 residues. V was trimmed by 1 base and J by 14 bases, leaving 12 bases between them. From germline, CDR1 is MGHDK and CDR2 SYGVNS. The CDR3: CASSESGGEEFF. The CDR3 DNA sequence: TGTGCCAGCAGTGAATCGGGCGGAGAGGAGTTCTTC.

This chain links TRBV14 with TRBJ2-3, with TRBD1 matching 9 bases. This CDR3 region has 16 residues. V lost 4 bases and J lost 6; bases outside the gene matches: 11. Per germline, CDR1 SGHDN and CDR2 FVKESK. Here the CDR3 reads CASSRRTGVDSDTQYF. The DNA of the CDR3 is TGTGCCAGCAGCCGCCGGACAGGGGTAGATTCGGATACGCAGTATTTT.

This rearrangement joins TRBV20-1 to TRBJ2-3; 8 nucleotides align to TRBD2. Germline V gene sequence: CDR1 DFQATT, CDR2 SNEGSKA (reference sequence). CDR3 size: 11 residues. The CDR3 DNA reads TGCAGCGCAGGGACTAGGGATACGCAGTATTTT. This sequence encodes CSAGTRDTQYF.

This clone has more than one count but fewer than ten. The chain is built from TRBV5-4 and TRBJ2-5, with D possibly matching TRBD1 (6 bases). Germline V gene lookup returns CDR1 SGHNT and CDR2 YYREEE (reference sequence). Trimming removed 4 bases at V and 7 bases at J, with 17 bases between. This CDR3 is built from 14 residues. The CDR3: CASSGEGVGGTQYF. The CDR3, as DNA: TGTGCCAGCAGCGGAGAGGGGGTTGGGGGGACCCAGTACTTC.

This clone was found once. The chain couples TRBV11-2 to TRBJ2-1; no clear D. The CDR3 loop spans 15 amino acids. Germline V lookup: CDR1 SGHAT, CDR2 FQNNGV. V gave up 5 bases and J gave up 2 bases, with 13 bases separating them. The CDR3 protein is CASSPPSTTYNEQFF. The CDR3 region has the DNA TGTGCCAGCAGCCCCCCCAGTACTACCTACAATGAGCAGTTCTTC.

The rearrangement links TRBV2 to TRBJ1-5; D is undetermined. The CDR3 totals 14 residues. The V end lost 3 bases, the J end lost 6 bases, and 12 bases lay between the germline ends. From germline, CDR1 is SNHLY and CDR2 FYNNEI. Here the CDR3 reads CASSEEISVQPQHF. In nucleotides, the CDR3 is TGTGCCAGCAGTGAGGAGATCTCAGTTCAGCCCCAGCATTTT. Full variable domain (missing parts from reference TRBV2 and TRBJ1-5): EPEVTQTPSHQVTQMGQEVILRCVPISNHLYFYWYRQILGQKVEFLVSFYNNEISEKSEIFDDQFSVERPDGSNFTLKIRSTKLEDSAMYFCASSEEISVQPQHFGDGTRLSIL.

The genes are TRBV18 and TRBJ1-1, with D perhaps TRBD1 (6 bases). CDR1 is KGHSH and CDR2 is LQKENI in the germline V gene. Trimming shortened V by 6 bases and J by 10 bases, and 9 bases separated the two germline ends. This CDR3 spans 10 amino acids. In DNA form, the CDR3 reads TGTGCCAGCTCGTCCAGGGGAGCTTTCTTT. Its protein product is CASSSRGAFF.

The rearrangement links TRBV4-2 to TRBJ2-5; a possible D gene is TRBD2 (5 bases). Per the germline V gene, CDR1 is LGHNA and CDR2 is YNFKEQ. The CDR3 loop spans 13 amino acids. Trimming shortened V by 1 base and J by 5 bases, and 8 bases separated the two germline ends. The DNA of the CDR3 is TGTGCCAGCAGCCAAGGCCGCGGGGAGACCCAGTACTTC. This gives the protein CASSQGRGETQYF.

The chain has TRBV2 and TRBJ2-2; 10 bases are a match to TRBD1. The CDR3 contains 15 residues. In germline, CDR1 is SNHLY, CDR2 FYNNEI. V was clipped by 6 bases and J by 2 bases; unmatched bases: 3. This chain's CDR3 is CASRRTGGNTGELFF. The CDR3 DNA sequence: TGTGCCAGCAGACGGACAGGGGGAAACACCGGGGAGCTGTTTTTT.

The chain combines TRBV5-8 with TRBJ2-6; D unclear. The germline V gene encodes CDR1 SGHTS and CDR2 YDEGEE. This CDR3 is 13 amino acids long. With 5 bases removed from V and 0 bases from J, the gap between germline ends came to 3 bases. This chain's CDR3 is CASRYSGANVLTF. CDR3 nucleotides: TGTGCCAGCAGGTACTCTGGGGCCAACGTCCTGACTTTC.

This clone was counted at least ten times. J is TRBJ2-5 and V is TRBV28, with D tentatively TRBD1 (5 bases). From germline, CDR1 is MDHEN and CDR2 SYDVKM. There are 11 residues in the CDR3. V gave up 5 bases and J gave up 9 bases, with 10 bases separating them. CDR3 DNA: TGTGCCAGCAGTGGCCCCAGGGCCCAGTACTTC. It yields the protein CASSGPRAQYF. The entire variable domain, with the rest obtained from reference TRBV28 and TRBJ2-5, is as follows: DVKVTQSSRYLVKRTGEKVFLECVQDMDHENMFWYRQDPGLGLRLIYFSYDVKMKEKGDIPEGYSVSREKKERFSLILESASTNQTSMYLCASSGPRAQYFGPGTRLLVL.

The chain has TRBV12-5 and TRBJ2-5; D might be TRBD1 (6 bases). The CDR3 runs 13 residues. Trimming shortened V by 8 bases and J by 0 bases, and 10 bases separated the two germline ends. Looked up from germline, CDR1 is LGHNT and CDR2 is FRNRAP. The CDR3 DNA is TGTGCTAGTTTGGACAGCAACCAAGAGACCCAGTACTTC. Amino acids: CASLDSNQETQYF.

This sequence joins TRBV19 and TRBJ1-2; D gene ambiguous. V lost 6 bases and J lost 2, with 13 bases in between. Germline CDR1 and CDR2: LNHDA and SQIVND (reference sequence). The CDR3 spans 14 residues. The DNA for the CDR3 is TGTGCCAGTAGGAGACCTCCCGAGAACTATGGCTACACCTTC. Its translation: CASRRPPENYGYTF.

Concerning this clone: The identical CDR3 is also encoded by other nucleotide sequences in the sample. The J gene is TRBJ2-5, the V gene TRBV7-9; 10 bases line up with TRBD2. There are 15 residues in the CDR3. Germline-derived CDR1 and CDR2 are SEHNR and FQNEAQ (reference sequence). Trimming removed 1 base from V and 4 bases from J; junction bases left unmatched: 3. The CDR3 loop reads CASSLVLAGVETQYF. The DNA of the CDR3 is TGTGCCAGCAGCTTAGTTCTAGCGGGAGTAGAGACCCAGTACTTC.

This chain links TRBV5-1 with TRBJ2-2; TRBD1 agrees at 9 bases. This CDR3 comprises 12 residues. The V gene end was trimmed by 4 bases and the J gene end by 13 bases; junction bases not matched to a gene: 5. Germline CDR1 is SGHRS and CDR2 is YFSETQ. The CDR3 DNA reads as TGCGCCAGCAGCCAGGGACAGGGTGGGCTGTTTTTT. Translation: CASSQGQGGLFF.

In the case of this clone: The sample contains more than one DNA sequence encoding this CDR3. V gene TRBV28 combines with J gene TRBJ2-7; D remains unclear. V lost 2 bases and J 2 bases, leaving 10 bases between the germline ends. The CDR3 runs 14 residues. The germline CDR1 and CDR2 sequences are MDHEN and SYDVKM. CDR3 residues: CASSLGGRTYEQYF. The CDR3 bases are TGTGCCAGCAGTTTAGGTGGCCGAACCTACGAGCAGTACTTC.

The rearrangement uses TRBV28 and TRBJ1-2; D not resolved. Trimming cost V 5 bases and J 9 bases, with 13 bases left between them. The CDR3 extends over 12 amino acids. CDR1 and CDR2 from the germline V gene are MDHEN and SYDVKM. The CDR3 bases are TGTGCCAGCAGTCTTACCCAGGCACGCTACACCTTC. Its protein product is CASSLTQARYTF.

This sequence joins TRBV11-2 and TRBJ2-7; D is possibly TRBD2 (5 bases). Germline-derived CDR1 and CDR2 are SGHAT and FQNNGV. This CDR3 region has 14 residues. V was cut by 4 bases and J by 5 bases, with 15 bases left in between. The CDR3 DNA sequence: TGTGCCAGCAGCTCGCAAAGGGTCGGGGACGAGCAGTACTTC. It specifies CASSSQRVGDEQYF.

J is TRBJ1-4 and V is TRBV2; 7 bases match TRBD1. This CDR3 is 16 amino acids long. With 4 bases clipped from V and 0 bases from J, the junction kept 5 bases outside the gene matches. Germline V lookup: CDR1 SNHLY, CDR2 FYNNEI. CDR3 nucleotide sequence: TGTGCCAGCAGTGCCGGACAGGCGGCAACTAATGAAAAACTGTTTTTT. Translation gives CASSAGQAATNEKLFF.

The chain joins TRBV7-9 to TRBJ2-2, with 13 nucleotides matching TRBD2. Per the germline V gene, CDR1 is SEHNR and CDR2 is FQNEAQ (reference sequence). The CDR3 contains 15 residues. J was trimmed by 6 bases and V by 5 bases; bases with no gene match: 3. CDR3 nucleotides: TGTGCCAGCAGCCGTGGACTAGCGGGAGCCGGGGAGCTGTTTTTT. This translates into CASSRGLAGAGELFF. Supplemented by reference TRBV7-9 and TRBJ2-2, the full variable domain reads DTGVSQNPRHKITKRGQNVTFRCDPISEHNRLYWYRQTLGQGPEFLTYFQNEAQLEKSRLLSDRFSAERPKGSFSTLEIQRTEQGDSAMYLCASSRGLAGAGELFFGEGSRLTVL.